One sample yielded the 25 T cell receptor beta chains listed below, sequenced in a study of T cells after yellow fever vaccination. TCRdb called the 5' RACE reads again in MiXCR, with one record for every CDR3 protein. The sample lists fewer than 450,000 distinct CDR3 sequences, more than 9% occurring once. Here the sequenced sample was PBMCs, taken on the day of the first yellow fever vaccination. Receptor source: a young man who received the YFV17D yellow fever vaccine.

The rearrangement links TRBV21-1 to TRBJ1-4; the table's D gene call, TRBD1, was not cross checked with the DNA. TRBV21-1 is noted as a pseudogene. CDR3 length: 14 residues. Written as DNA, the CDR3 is TGTGCCCGTTTTGGGACAGGGGGTTATGAAAAACTGTTTTTT. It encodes CARFGTGGYEKLFF.

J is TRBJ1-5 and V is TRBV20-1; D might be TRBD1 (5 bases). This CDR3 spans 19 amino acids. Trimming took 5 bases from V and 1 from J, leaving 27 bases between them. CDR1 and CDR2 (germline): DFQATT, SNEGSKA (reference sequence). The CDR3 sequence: CSASSGPWQGGGSNQPQHF. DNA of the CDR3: TGCAGTGCTTCCTCGGGTCCTTGGCAGGGCGGTGGGAGCAATCAGCCCCAGCATTTT.

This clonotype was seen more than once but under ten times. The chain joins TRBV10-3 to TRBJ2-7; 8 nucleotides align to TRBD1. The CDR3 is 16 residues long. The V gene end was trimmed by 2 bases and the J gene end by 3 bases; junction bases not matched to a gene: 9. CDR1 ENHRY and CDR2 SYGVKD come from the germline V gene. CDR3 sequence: CAISEHSRDRGYEQYV. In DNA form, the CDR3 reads TGTGCCATCAGTGAGCATTCCCGAGACAGGGGCTACGAGCAGTACGTC.

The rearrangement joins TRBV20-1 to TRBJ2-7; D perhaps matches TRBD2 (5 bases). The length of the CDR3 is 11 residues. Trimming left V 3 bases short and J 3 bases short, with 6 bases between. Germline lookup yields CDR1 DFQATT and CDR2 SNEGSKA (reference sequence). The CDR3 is CSASGNYEQYF. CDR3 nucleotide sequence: TGCAGTGCTAGCGGGAACTACGAGCAGTACTTC.

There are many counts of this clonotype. The CDR3 region has the DNA TGCGCCAGCAGCTACGGGGGGTCTACCGGGGAGCTGTTTTTT. Protein product: CASSYGGSTGELFF. The chain couples TRBV5-1 to TRBJ2-2; 7 bases agree with TRBD2. The V and J ends lost 3 bases and 5 bases, in that order; junction bases with no gene match: 4. This CDR3 has 14 residues. Germline CDR1 and CDR2: SGHRS and YFSETQ.

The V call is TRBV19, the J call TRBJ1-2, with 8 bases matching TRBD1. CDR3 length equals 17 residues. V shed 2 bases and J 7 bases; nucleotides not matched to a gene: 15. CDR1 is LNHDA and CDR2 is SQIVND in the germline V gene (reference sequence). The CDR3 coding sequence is TGTGCCAGTAGTATACTCGTAAATCCCCAGGGGGCCGGTGGCTACACCTTC. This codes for CASSILVNPQGAGGYTF. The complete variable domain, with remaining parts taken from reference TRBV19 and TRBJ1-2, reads DGGITQSPKYLFRKEGQNVTLSCEQNLNHDAMYWYRQDPGQGLRLIYYSQIVNDFQKGDIAEGYSVSREKKESFPLTVTSAQKNPTAFYLCASSILVNPQGAGGYTFGSGTRLTVV.

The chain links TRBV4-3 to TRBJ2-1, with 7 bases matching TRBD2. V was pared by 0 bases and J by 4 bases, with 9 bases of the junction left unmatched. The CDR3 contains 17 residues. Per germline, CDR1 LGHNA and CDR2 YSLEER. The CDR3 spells CASSQEMLGGKYNEQFF. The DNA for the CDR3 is TGCGCCAGCAGCCAAGAGATGCTGGGGGGGAAGTACAATGAGCAGTTCTTC.

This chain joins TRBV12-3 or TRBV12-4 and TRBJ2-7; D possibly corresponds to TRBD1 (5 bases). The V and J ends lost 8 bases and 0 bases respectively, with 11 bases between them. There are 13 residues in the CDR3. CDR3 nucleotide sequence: TGTGCCAGCCAAAACACAGGCTCCTACGAGCAGTACTTC. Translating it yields CASQNTGSYEQYF.

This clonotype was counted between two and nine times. Written as DNA, the CDR3 is TGCGCCAGCAGCGCCCGGGAAACCACGGGGGGCTACACCTTC. It is translated as CASSARETTGGYTF. The J gene is TRBJ1-2, the V gene TRBV5-1; D gene uncertain. Trimming took 4 bases from V and 8 from J, leaving 18 bases between them. In germline, CDR1 is SGHRS, CDR2 YFSETQ. The CDR3 totals 14 residues.

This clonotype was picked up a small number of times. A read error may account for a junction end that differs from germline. Here the CDR3 reads CASSRLGEKVF. The CDR3 DNA is TGTGCCAGCAGCCGTCTCGGGGAGAAAGTCTTC. The genes are TRBV5-4 and TRBJ2-1, with TRBD2 as a possible D gene (5 bases). The CDR3 extends over 11 amino acids. Germline V gives CDR1 SGHNT, CDR2 YYREEE (reference sequence).

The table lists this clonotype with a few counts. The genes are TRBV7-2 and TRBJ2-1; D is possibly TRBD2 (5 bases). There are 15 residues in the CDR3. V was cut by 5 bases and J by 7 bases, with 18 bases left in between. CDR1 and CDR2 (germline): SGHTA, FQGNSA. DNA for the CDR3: TGTGCCAGCAGCCTCTCTAGCTCGACCCAGAATGAGCAGTTCTTC. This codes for CASSLSSSTQNEQFF. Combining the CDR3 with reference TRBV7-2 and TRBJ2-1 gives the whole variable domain GAGVSQSPSNKVTEKGKDVELRCDPISGHTALYWYRQSLGQGLEFLIYFQGNSAPDKSGLPSDRFSAERTGGSVSTLTIQRTQQEDSAVYLCASSLSSSTQNEQFFGPGTRLTVL.

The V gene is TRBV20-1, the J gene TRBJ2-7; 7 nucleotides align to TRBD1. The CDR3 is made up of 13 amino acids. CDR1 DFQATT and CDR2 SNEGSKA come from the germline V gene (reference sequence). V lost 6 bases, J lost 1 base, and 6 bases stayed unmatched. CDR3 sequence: CSARDRRSYEQYF. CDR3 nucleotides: TGCAGTGCAAGGGACAGACGATCCTACGAGCAGTACTTC.

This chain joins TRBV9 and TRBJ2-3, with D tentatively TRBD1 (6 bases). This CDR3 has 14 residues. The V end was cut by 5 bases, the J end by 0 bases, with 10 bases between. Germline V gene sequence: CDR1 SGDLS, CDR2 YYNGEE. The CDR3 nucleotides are TGTGCCAGCAGGGGGGCCATTAGCACAGATACGCAGTATTTT. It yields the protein CASRGAISTDTQYF.

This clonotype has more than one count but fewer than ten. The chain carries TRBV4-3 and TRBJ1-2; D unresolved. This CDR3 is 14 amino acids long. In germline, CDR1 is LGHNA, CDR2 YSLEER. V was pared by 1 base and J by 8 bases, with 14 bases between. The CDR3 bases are TGCGCCAGCAGCCAAGGAGAACAGCCTCTAGGCTACACCTTC. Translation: CASSQGEQPLGYTF.

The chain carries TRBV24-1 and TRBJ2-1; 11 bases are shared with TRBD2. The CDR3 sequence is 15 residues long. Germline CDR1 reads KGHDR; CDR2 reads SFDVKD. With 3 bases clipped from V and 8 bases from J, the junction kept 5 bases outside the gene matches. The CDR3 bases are TGTGCCACCAGTGATGGGGCTAGCGGGGGGTATGAGCAGTTCTTC. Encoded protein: CATSDGASGGYEQFF.

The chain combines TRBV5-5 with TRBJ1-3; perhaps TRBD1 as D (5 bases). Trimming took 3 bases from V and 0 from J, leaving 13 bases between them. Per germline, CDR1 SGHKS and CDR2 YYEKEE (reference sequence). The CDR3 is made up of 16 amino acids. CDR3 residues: CASSYGRENSGNTIYF. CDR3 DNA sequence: TGTGCCAGCAGCTACGGCAGGGAAAACTCTGGAAACACCATATATTTT.

The CDR3, as DNA: TGTGCCAGCAGTTTTCTTAAAAGCGGGGGCACAGATACGCAGTATTTT. It yields the protein CASSFLKSGGTDTQYF. The chain combines TRBV6-5 with TRBJ2-3, with 7 bases identical to TRBD2. CDR1 MNHEY and CDR2 SVGAGI come from the germline V gene. This CDR3 spans 16 amino acids. V dropped 4 bases and J dropped 1; count of bases not matched to a gene: 8.

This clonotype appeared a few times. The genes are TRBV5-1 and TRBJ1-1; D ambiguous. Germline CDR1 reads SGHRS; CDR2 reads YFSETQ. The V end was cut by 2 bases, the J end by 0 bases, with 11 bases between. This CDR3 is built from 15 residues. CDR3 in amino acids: CASSFSSPVNTEAFF. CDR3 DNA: TGCGCCAGCAGCTTCTCATCCCCGGTGAACACTGAAGCTTTCTTT.

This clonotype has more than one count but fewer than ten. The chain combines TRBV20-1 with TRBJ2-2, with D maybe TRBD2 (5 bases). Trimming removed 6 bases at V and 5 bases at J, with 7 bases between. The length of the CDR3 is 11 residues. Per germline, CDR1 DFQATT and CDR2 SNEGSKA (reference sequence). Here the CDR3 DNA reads TGCAGTGCGAGGGTAACCGGGGAGCTGTTTTTT. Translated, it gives CSARVTGELFF.

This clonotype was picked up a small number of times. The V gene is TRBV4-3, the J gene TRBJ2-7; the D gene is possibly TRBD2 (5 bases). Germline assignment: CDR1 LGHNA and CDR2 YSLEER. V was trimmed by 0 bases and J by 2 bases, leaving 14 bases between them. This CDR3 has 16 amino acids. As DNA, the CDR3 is TGCGCCAGCAGCCAAGAGAGGAACCTCGGGGCCTACGAGCAGTACTTC. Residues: CASSQERNLGAYEQYF.

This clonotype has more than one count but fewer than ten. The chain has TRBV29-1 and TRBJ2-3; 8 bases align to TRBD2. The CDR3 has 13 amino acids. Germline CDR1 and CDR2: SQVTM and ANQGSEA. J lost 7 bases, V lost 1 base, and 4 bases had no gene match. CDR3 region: CSVEGGGPNTQYF. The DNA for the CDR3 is TGCAGCGTTGAAGGCGGGGGGCCCAATACGCAGTATTTT.

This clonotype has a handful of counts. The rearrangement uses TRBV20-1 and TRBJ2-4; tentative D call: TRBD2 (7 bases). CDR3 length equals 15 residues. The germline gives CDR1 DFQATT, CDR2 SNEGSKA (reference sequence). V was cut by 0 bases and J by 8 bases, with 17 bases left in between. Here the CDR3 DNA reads TGCAGTGCTAGAGATCTGGCGGGGGCGTCGTACATTCAGTACTTC. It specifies CSARDLAGASYIQYF.

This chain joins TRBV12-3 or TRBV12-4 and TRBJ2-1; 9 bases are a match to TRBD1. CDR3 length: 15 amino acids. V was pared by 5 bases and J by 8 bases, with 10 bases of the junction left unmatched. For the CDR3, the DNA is TGTGCCAGCAGTCGAAGACAGGGGGAATCGTATGAGCAGTTCTTC. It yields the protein CASSRRQGESYEQFF.

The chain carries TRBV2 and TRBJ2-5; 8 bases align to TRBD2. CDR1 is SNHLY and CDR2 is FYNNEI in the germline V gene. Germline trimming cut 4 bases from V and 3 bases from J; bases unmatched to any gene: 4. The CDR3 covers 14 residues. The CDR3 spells CASSGGLAEETQYF. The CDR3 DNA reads TGTGCCAGCAGTGGTGGACTAGCCGAAGAGACCCAGTACTTC.

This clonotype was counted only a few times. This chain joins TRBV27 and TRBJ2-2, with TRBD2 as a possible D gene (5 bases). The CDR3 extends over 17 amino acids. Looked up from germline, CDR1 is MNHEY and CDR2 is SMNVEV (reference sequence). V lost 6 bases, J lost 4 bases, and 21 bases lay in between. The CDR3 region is CASSRRISDWITGELFF. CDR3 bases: TGTGCCAGCAGCCGTAGAATATCGGACTGGATCACCGGGGAGCTGTTTTTT.